Detailed here is one T cell receptor beta chain. Its cognate antigen has yet to be identified. Base qualities are not provided; no much larger clone lies one nucleotide away. The sample comes from a study of CD8+ T cells in alopecia areata (dated by TCRdb to the late 2010s). With respect to the entire study: Treated patients were enrolled in an open-label pilot trial of oral tofacitinib, 5 to 10 mg twice daily, for moderate-to-severe alopecia areata. Biopsies were taken from tofacitinib-treated patients at baseline and at 4 and 24 weeks of treatment, and a later scalp biopsy was taken in several of the tofacitinib-treated patients. RNA came from the PAXgene miRNA kit for fixed scalp, the miRNeasy kit for PBMCs, and the RNeasy kit for mouse skin. Clonality in the scalp was compared among normal scalp (n=4), patchy alopecia areata scalp (n=8), and alopecia totalis/universalis scalp (n=8). TCRbeta CDR3 regions were amplified by immunoSEQ multiplex PCR with 35 Vbeta forward and 13 Jbeta reverse primers. Disease severity in treated patients was measured with the SALT score, which quantifies the percentage of affected scalp surface area. On the human side, TCRbeta sequencing was run on scalp tissue and on sorted CD4+ and CD8+ peripheral blood T cells from healthy controls and from alopecia areata patients with either patchy or totalis/universalis disease. The study used high-throughput TCRbeta sequencing to examine T cell clonal expansion in alopecia areata, in both the C3H/HeJ mouse model and human patients. Patients stayed on tofacitinib for 6 to 18 months and then had 6 months of follow-up off drug so that delayed response and recurrence could be assessed. Study-wide conclusions, independent of this receptor: Compared with mice, TCR sequences shared between patients were less clear, possibly partly because of HLA diversity across the patient population. Scalp TCR repertoire analysis is complicated because resident alphabeta T cells in normal human skin are also sequenced, whereas mouse skin is dominated by gammadelta T cells. Many expanded lesional clones persisted in scalp and blood during tofacitinib treatment, which may partly explain relapse after stopping treatment. Compared with normal scalp, lesional scalp had higher clonality and more expanded CD8+ clones, particularly in alopecia totalis/universalis, a pattern that suggests antigenic drive. Because the treated cohort was small and had only one nonresponder, larger studies are needed to examine links between baseline CD8+ expansion and response. Tofacitinib significantly decreased scalp clonality and the number of expanded CD8+ clones among the top 100 scalp clones.

The meaning of the sample's treatment or condition label: oral pan-JAK inhibitor, 5-10 mg twice daily. Lesional scalp punch biopsies and peripheral blood were obtained from alopecia areata patients. PBMCs were isolated by density centrifugation and stained for CD3, CD4 and CD8, after which CD4+ and CD8+ T cells were sorted on a FACSAria. Receptor amplification or capture employed the immunoSEQ multiplex PCR assay. To provide template for TCR sequencing, every sample had RNA extracted and reverse transcribed into cDNA. SuperScript III was used for first-strand cDNA synthesis, primed with a 2:1 mix of oligo-dT and random hexamers. A synthetic immune receptor repertoire was used to assess amplification bias, and residual bias was removed computationally. In the paper's pipeline: After raw reads were preprocessed to remove errors, the CDR3 was defined following IMGT conventions as running from the conserved cysteine to phenylalanine. Clonality was computed by normalizing Shannon entropy by log2 of the number of productive unique TCRs and subtracting the result from 1. Whether scalp clones were CD4 or CD8 was inferred by matching scalp TCRbeta sequences against CD4 and CD8 repertoires sorted from blood. As stored in TCRdb, this immuneACCESS dataset retains in-frame rearrangements with V and J assigned. A fraction of the clones does not appear; measured against another copy, unresolved V genes explain less than half of the discrepancy, and the remainder lacks a known reason. D and trimming were read from the DNA, whereas the V and J calls and clone size are those reported in that table. Across this sample there are some 180,000 clones, with roughly 46% seen only once. Of the sample, over 9% is held by the ten largest clones.

Trimming costs V 7 bases and J 5 bases, and their ends lie 18 bases apart. Including the terminal cysteine and phenylalanine, the CDR3 comprises 15 residues. Only the CDR3 portion is preserved as DNA: 45 bases, with reading frame beginning at the first base. For CDR1 and CDR2, the germline V gene lists ENHRY and SYGVKD. This receptor was identified in a human donor with alopecia areata. The starting material was CD8+ T cells sorted from blood, obtained around week 52, from a patient treated with tofacitinib. The V and J segments used are TRBV10-3 and TRBJ2-1, with TRBD1 perhaps the D gene, on 6 matching bases. CDR3 loop: CAITERGGINNEQFF. The DNA is TGTGCCATCACCGAAAGAGGGGGTATAAACAATGAGCAGTTCTTC.